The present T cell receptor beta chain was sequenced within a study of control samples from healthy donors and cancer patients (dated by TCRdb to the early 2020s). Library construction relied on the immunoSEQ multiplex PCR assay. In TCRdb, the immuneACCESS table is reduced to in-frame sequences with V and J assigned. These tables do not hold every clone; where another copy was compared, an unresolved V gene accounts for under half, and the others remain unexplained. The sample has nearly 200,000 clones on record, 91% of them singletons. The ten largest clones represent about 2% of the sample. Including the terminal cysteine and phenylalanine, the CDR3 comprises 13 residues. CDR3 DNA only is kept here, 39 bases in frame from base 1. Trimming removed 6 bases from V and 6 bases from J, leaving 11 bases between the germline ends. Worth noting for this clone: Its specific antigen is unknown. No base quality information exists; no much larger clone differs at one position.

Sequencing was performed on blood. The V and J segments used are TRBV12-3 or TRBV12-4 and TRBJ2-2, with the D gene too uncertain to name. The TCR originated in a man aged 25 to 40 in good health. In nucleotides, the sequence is TGTGCCAGCAGCCTACTGTCGCCCGGGGAGCTGTTTTTT. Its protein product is CASSLLSPGELFF.